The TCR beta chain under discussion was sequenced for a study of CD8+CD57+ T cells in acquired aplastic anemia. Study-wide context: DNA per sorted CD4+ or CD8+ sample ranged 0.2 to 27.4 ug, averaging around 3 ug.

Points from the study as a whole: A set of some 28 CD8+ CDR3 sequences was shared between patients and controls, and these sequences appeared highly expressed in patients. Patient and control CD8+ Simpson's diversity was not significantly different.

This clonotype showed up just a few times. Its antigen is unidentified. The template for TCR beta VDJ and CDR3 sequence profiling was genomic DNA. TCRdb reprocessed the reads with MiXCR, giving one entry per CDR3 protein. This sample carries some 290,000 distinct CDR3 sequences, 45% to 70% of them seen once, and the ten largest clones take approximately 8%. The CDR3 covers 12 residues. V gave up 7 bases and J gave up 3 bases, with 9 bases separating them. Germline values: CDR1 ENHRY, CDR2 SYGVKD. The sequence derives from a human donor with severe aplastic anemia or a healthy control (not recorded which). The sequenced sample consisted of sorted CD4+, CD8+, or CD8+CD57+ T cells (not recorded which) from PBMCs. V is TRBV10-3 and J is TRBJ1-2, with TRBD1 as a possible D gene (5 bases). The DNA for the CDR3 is TGTGCCATCACTACGGGGGACTATGGCTACACCTTC. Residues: CAITTGDYGYTF.